The clone carrying this T cell receptor beta chain was detected ten times or more. Its antigen is not known. Germline assignment: CDR1 SQVTM and CDR2 ANQGSEA. Trimming stripped 6 bases from V and 4 bases from J, with 15 bases between. There are 13 residues in the CDR3. From approximately 400 ng of RNA, a library with molecular barcoded alpha/delta and beta/gamma adaptors was made. TCRdb reprocessed the reads via MiXCR and lists one record per CDR3 protein. Of tens of thousands of distinct CDR3 sequences in the sample, around 13% were seen once. These data belong to a study of read filtering for tumor transcriptome and immune sequencing. Study overall: Patients were about 17 male and some 15 female, mean age approximately 70 years, range about 47 to 85. Study findings and constraints: Correlation between methods rose after single-read clonotypes were removed.

Sequenced input: a population of CD138-negative cells sorted from bone marrow. The TCR sequence derives from a donor over 35 with multiple myeloma. This sequence joins TRBV29-1 and TRBJ1-1; a possible D gene is TRBD1 (5 bases). The CDR3 sequence is CSVLSGGGTEAFF. CDR3 bases: TGCAGCGTCCTCTCTGGGGGAGGCACTGAAGCTTTCTTT.